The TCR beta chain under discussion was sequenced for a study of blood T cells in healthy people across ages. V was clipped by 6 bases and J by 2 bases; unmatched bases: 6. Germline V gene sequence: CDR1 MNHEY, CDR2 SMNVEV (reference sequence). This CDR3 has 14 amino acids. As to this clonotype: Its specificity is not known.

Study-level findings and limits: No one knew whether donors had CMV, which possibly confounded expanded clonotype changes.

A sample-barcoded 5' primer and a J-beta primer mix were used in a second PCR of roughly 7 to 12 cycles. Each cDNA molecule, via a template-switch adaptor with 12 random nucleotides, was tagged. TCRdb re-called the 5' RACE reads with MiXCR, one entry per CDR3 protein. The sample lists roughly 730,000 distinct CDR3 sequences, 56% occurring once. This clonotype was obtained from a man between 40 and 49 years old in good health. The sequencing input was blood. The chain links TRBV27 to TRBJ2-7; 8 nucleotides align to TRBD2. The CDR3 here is CASRATSATYEQYF. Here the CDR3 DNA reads TGTGCCAGCAGGGCGACTAGCGCCACCTACGAGCAGTACTTC.